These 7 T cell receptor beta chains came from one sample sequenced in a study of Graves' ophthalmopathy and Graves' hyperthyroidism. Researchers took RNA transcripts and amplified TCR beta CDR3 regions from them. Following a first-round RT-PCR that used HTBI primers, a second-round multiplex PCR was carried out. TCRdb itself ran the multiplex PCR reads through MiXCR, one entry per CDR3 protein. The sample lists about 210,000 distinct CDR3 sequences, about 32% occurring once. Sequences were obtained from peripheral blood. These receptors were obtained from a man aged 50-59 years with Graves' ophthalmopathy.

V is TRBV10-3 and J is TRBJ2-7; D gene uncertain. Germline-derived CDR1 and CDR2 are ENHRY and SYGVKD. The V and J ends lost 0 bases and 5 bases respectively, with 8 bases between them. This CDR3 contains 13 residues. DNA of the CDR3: TGTGCCATCAGTGAGTCTCCGACCCACGAGCAGTACTTC. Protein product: CAISESPTHEQYF.

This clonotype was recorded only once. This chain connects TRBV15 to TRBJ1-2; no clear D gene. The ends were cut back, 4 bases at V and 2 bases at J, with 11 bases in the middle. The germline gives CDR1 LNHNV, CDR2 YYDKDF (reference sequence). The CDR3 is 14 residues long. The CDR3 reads CATSNYGSNYGYTF. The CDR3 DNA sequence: TGTGCCACCAGCAACTACGGGTCCAACTATGGCTACACCTTC.

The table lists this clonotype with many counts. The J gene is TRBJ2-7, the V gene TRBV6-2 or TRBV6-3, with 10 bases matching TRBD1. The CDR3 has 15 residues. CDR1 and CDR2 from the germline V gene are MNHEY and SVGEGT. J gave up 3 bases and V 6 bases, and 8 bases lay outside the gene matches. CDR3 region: CASRTGDRGYYEQYF. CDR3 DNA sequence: TGTGCCAGCAGGACCGGGGACAGGGGCTACTACGAGCAGTACTTC.

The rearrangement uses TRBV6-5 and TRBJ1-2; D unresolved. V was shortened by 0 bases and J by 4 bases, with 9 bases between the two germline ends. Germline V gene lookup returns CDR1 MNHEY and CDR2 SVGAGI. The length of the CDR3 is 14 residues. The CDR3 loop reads CASSYSPQLYGYTF. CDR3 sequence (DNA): TGTGCCAGCAGTTACTCGCCACAGCTCTATGGCTACACCTTC.

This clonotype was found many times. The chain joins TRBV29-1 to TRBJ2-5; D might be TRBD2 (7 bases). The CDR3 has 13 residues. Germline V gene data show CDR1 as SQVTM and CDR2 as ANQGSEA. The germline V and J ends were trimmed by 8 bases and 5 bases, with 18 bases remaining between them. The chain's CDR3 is CSSTPGGMETQYF. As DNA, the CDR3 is TGCAGCTCAACTCCGGGGGGCATGGAGACCCAGTACTTC.

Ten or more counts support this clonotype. CDR3 bases: TGTGCCACCAGCAGAGATCTTCCGCGCACCGGGACAGGGCTCGAGCAGTACTTC. As protein: CATSRDLPRTGTGLEQYF. The chain uses TRBV15 and TRBJ2-7; 9 bases align to TRBD1. The V gene's germline CDR1 is LNHNV and CDR2 YYDKDF (reference sequence). This CDR3 has 18 residues. V was clipped by 0 bases and J by 6 bases; unmatched bases: 15.

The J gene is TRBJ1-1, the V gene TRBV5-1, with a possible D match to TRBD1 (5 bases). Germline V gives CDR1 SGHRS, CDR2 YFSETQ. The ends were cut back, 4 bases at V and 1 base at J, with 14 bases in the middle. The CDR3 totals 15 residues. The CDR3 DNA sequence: TGCGCCAGCAGCACAATTTCCGACAGGAACACTGAAGCTTTCTTT. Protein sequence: CASSTISDRNTEAFF. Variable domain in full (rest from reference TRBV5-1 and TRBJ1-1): KAGVTQTPRYLIKTRGQQVTLSCSPISGHRSVSWYQQTPGQGLQFLFEYFSETQRNKGNFPGRFSGRQFSNSRSEMNVSTLELGDSALYLCASSTISDRNTEAFFGQGTRLTVV.